This TCR beta chain was documented in a study of response to subunit inactivated influenza vaccine (dated by TCRdb to 2016 to 2019). Regarding the research as a whole: Deep quantitative T cell receptor repertoire profiling was used in the study to track responses to a trivalent subunit inactivated influenza vaccine.

Looking up the germline V gene yields CDR1 MDHEN and CDR2 SYDVKM. Relative to germline, V is 9 bases shorter and J is 6 bases shorter, with 12 bases between their ends. Taken from cysteine to phenylalanine, the CDR3 has 12 residues. Solely the CDR3 DNA is kept, with 36 bases framed from the first base. The receptor library was made with RT-PCR. TCRdb records Illumina HiSeq 2500 as the sequencer. TCRdb trimmed public reads at Q25 via fastp, called clones via MiXCR and kept in-frame beta chains. Each entry merges the rows of one CDR3 protein and shows their most common DNA and genes. The sample records some 520,000 distinct CDR3 sequences, 16% of which are singletons. The ten largest clones take up approximately 3% of the sample. Overall results and qualifications from the work: The authors suggested that each seasonal influenza vaccination may recruit only a limited number of new T cells.

This clonotype was counted only a few times. There is no known antigen for this receptor. Base qualities are missing; no much larger clone stands one base away. The source material was CD4+ T cells sorted from PBMCs, sampled around 2 years after vaccination. The clonotype comes from a man between 50 and 69 years old who received an inactivated influenza vaccine. Donor details come from another sample of the same person, matched by shared clones. The rearranged chain carries TRBV28 and TRBJ1-5; the D segment could be TRBD1, given 5 matching bases. The nucleotides are TGTGCCAGGTCCCGGGGCGGTCAGCCCCAGCATTTT. Translated, this is CARSRGGQPQHF.